This T cell receptor (beta chain) was documented in a study of regulatory T cells in long-lasting Graves disease. Time point denoted: newly diagnosed GD, antithyroid drugs for less than 3 months. Construction of the TCR library relied on RNA isolated from PBMCs. CDR3 regions were amplified by Arm-PCR using iRepertoire HTBI primers to build TCR beta libraries. MiXCR, applied by TCRdb to the multiplex PCR reads, yields one record per CDR3 protein. The table shows hundreds of thousands of distinct CDR3 sequences, with 12% occurring only once. Concerning this clonotype itself: Its matching antigen is unknown.

V shed 7 bases and J shed 0 bases, with 8 bases lying between them. CDR3 length: 13 residues. Germline V gives CDR1 KGHDR, CDR2 SFDVKD. Study observations and caveats: Persistent disease was characterized by preferential usage of TRBV28, TRBJ1-2 and TRBJ2-5.

The same sample was also used in a study of T cells in Graves' hyperthyroidism and ophthalmopathy. From that study: HTBI primers were used for first-round RT-PCR of the TCR CDR3. Most thyroid clonotypes expanded above 0.001 appeared in blood too.

The sequence was obtained from a woman in her thirties with Graves disease. This rearrangement joins TRBV24-1 to TRBJ2-5; D is perhaps TRBD1 or TRBD2 (5 bases each). The sequencing here drew on peripheral blood mononuclear cells (PBMCs), taken at new diagnosis, from a patient treated with antithyroid drugs. The CDR3 DNA follows: TGTGCCACCAGCCGGGACCACCAAGAGACCCAGTACTTC. It is translated as CATSRDHQETQYF.